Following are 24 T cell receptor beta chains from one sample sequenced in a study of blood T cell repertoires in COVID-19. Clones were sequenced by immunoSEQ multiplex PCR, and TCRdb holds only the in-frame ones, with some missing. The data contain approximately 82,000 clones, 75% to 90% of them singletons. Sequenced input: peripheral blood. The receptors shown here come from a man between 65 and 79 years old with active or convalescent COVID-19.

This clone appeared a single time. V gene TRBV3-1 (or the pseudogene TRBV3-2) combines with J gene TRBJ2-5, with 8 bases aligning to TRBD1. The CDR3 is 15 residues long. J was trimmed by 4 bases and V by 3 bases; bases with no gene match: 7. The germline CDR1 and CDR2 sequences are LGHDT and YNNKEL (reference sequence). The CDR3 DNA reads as TGTGCCAGCAGCCAGGATAGGACAGGGTCAGAGACCCAGTACTTC. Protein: CASSQDRTGSETQYF.

The CDR3 region has the DNA TGTGCCAGTAGTATTCAAGGAGCGGGGGGAAGCACTGAAGCTTTCTTT. Its protein product is CASSIQGAGGSTEAFF. The chain combines TRBV19 with TRBJ1-1; weak D call: TRBD1 (5 bases). Germline CDR1 and CDR2: LNHDA and SQIVND (reference sequence). The CDR3 is made up of 16 amino acids. The V end lost 3 bases, the J end lost 4 bases, and 18 bases lay between the germline ends. Looking up the rest from reference TRBV19 and TRBJ1-1 gives the full variable domain: DGGITQSPKYLFRKEGQNVTLSCEQNLNHDAMYWYRQDPGQGLRLIYYSQIVNDFQKGDIAEGYSVSREKKESFPLTVTSAQKNPTAFYLCASSIQGAGGSTEAFFGQGTRLTVV.

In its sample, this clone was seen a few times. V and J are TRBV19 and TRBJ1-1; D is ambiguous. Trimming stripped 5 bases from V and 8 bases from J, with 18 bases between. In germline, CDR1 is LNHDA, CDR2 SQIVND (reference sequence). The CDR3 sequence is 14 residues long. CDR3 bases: TGTGCCAGTAGTCCTCGTCTAGGCTTCTCCGAAGCTTTCTTT. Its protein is CASSPRLGFSEAFF.

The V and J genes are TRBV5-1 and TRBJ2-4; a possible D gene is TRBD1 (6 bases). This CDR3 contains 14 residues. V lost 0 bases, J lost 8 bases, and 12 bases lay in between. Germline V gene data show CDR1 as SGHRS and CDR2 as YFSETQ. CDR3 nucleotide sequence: TGCGCCAGCAGCTTGGAAGGGGGAAACCACATTCAGTACTTC. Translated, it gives CASSLEGGNHIQYF. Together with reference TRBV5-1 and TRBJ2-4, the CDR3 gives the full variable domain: KAGVTQTPRYLIKTRGQQVTLSCSPISGHRSVSWYQQTPGQGLQFLFEYFSETQRNKGNFPGRFSGRQFSNSRSEMNVSTLELGDSALYLCASSLEGGNHIQYFGAGTRLSVL.

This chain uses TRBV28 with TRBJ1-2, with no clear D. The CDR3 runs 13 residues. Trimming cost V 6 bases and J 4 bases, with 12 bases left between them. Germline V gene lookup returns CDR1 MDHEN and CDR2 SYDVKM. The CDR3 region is CASSSPGSYGYTF. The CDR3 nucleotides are TGTGCCAGCAGCTCCCCGGGGAGCTATGGCTACACCTTC.

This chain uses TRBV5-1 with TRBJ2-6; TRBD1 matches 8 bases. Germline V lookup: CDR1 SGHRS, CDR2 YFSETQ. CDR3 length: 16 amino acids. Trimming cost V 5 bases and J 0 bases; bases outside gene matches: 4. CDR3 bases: TGCGCCAGCAGGGGGACAGGCCTCTCTGGGGCCAACGTCCTGACTTTC. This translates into CASRGTGLSGANVLTF.

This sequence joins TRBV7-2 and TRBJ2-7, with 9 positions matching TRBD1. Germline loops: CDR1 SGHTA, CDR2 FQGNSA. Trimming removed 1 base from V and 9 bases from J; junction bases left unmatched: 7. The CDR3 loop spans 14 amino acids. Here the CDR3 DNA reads TGTGCCAGCAGCTTAGGGGACAGGGAGATGGTGCAGTACTTC. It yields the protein CASSLGDREMVQYF. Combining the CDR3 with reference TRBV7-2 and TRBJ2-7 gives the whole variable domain GAGVSQSPSNKVTEKGKDVELRCDPISGHTALYWYRQSLGQGLEFLIYFQGNSAPDKSGLPSDRFSAERTGGSVSTLTIQRTQQEDSAVYLCASSLGDREMVQYFGPGTRLTVT.

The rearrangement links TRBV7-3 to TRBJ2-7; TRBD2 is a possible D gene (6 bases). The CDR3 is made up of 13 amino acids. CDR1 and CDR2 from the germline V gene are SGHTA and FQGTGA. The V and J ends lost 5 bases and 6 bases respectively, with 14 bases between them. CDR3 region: CASSRDRGGEQYF. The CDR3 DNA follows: TGTGCCAGCAGCCGGGACCGGGGAGGCGAGCAGTACTTC.

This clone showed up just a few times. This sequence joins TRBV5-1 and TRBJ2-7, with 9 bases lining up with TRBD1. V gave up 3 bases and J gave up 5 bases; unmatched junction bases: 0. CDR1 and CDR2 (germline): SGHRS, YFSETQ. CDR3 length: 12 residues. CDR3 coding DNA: TGCGCCAGCAGCTGGGACAGGGACGAGCAGTACTTC. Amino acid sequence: CASSWDRDEQYF.

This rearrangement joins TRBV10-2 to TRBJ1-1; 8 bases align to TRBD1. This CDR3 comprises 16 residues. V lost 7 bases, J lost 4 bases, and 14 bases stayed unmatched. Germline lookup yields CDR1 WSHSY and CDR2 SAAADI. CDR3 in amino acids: CASIQTQGARGTEAFF. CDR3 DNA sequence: TGCGCCAGCATTCAGACGCAGGGGGCACGAGGCACTGAAGCTTTCTTT.

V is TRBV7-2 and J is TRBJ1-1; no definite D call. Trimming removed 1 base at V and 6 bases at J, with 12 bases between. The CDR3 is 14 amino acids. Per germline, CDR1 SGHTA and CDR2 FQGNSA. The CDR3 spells CASSLGGRLPEAFF. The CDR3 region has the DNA TGTGCCAGCAGCTTAGGTGGGAGGCTCCCTGAAGCTTTCTTT.

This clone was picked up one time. In DNA form, the CDR3 reads TGCGCCAGCAGCTTGGCGCTAGCGGGAGGCGAGACCCAGTACTTC. Amino acid sequence: CASSLALAGGETQYF. The chain couples TRBV5-1 to TRBJ2-5; TRBD2 matches 11 bases. Germline lookup yields CDR1 SGHRS and CDR2 YFSETQ. V lost 0 bases to trimming and J lost 5 bases; unmatched junction nucleotides: 3. The CDR3 consists of 15 residues.

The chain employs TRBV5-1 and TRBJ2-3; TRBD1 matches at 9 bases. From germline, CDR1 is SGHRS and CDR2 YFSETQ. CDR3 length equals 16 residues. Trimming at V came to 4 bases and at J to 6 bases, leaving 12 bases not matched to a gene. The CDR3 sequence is CASSITGGYGLDTQYF. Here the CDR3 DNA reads TGCGCCAGCAGCATCACAGGGGGCTACGGTTTGGATACGCAGTATTTT.

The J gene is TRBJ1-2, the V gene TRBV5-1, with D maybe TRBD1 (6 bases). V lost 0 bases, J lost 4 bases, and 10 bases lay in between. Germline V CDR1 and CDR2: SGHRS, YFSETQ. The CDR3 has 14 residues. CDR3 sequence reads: CASSLGDTSYGYTF. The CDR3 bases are TGCGCCAGCAGCTTGGGGGACACGAGCTATGGCTACACCTTC.

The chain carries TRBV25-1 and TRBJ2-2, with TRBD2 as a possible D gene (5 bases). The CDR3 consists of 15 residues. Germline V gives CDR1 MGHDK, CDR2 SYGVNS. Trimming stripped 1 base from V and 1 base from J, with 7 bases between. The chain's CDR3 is CASSELGRNTGELFF. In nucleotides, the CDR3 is TGTGCCAGCAGTGAATTAGGGAGGAACACCGGGGAGCTGTTTTTT.

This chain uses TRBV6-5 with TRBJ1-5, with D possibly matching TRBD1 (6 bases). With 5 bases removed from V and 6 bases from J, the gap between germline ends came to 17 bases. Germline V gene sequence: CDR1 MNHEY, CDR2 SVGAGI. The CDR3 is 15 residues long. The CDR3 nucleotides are TGTGCCAGCAGTACCCTCGGGGGGCGCCTTCAGCCCCAGCATTTT. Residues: CASSTLGGRLQPQHF.

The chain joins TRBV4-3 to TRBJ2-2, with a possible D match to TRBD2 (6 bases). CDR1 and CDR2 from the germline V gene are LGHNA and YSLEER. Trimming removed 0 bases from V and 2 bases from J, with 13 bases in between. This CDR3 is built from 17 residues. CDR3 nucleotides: TGCGCCAGCAGCCAAGATATTAGCGGAGGTAACACCGGGGAGCTGTTTTTT. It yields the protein CASSQDISGGNTGELFF.

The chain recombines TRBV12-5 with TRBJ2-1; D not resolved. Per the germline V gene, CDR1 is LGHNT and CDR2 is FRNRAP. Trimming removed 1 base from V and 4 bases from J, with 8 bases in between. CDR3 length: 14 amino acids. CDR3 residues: CASGLGGRYNEQFF. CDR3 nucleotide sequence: TGTGCTAGTGGTTTGGGTGGGCGTTACAATGAGCAGTTCTTC.

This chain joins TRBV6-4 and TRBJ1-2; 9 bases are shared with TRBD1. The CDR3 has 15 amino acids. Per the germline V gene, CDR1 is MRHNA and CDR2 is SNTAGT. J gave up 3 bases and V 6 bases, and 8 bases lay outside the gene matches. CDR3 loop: CASSGQGRRDYGYTF. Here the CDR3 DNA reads TGTGCCAGCAGCGGACAGGGGAGAAGGGACTATGGCTACACCTTC.

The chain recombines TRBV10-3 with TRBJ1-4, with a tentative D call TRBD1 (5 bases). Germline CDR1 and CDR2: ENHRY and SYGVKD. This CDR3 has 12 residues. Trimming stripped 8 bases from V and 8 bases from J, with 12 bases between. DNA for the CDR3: TGTGCCATCCGGGGGACCGGGGAAAAACTGTTTTTT. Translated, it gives CAIRGTGEKLFF.

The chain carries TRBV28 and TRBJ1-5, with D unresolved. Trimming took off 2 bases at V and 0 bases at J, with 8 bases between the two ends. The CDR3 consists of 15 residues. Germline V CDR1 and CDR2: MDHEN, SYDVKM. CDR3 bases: TGTGCCAGCAGTTTAACTCCCTATAGCAATCAGCCCCAGCATTTT. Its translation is CASSLTPYSNQPQHF.

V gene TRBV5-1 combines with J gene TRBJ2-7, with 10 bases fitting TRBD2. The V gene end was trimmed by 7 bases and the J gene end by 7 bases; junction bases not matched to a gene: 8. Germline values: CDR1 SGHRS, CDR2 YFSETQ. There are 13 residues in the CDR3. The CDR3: CASRLAGRGEQYF. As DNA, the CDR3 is TGCGCCAGCCGACTAGCGGGTCGCGGGGAGCAGTACTTC.

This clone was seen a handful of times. The CDR3 DNA reads TGTGCCAGTGATAGGGGACAGGGGGCCACCGGGGAGCTGTTTTTT. Amino acids: CASDRGQGATGELFF. This chain joins TRBV19 and TRBJ2-2; 12 nucleotides agree with TRBD1. J was trimmed by 4 bases and V by 8 bases; bases with no gene match: 5. This CDR3 comprises 15 residues. The germline V gene encodes CDR1 LNHDA and CDR2 SQIVND (reference sequence). Complete variable domain (other parts from reference TRBV19 and TRBJ2-2): DGGITQSPKYLFRKEGQNVTLSCEQNLNHDAMYWYRQDPGQGLRLIYYSQIVNDFQKGDIAEGYSVSREKKESFPLTVTSAQKNPTAFYLCASDRGQGATGELFFGEGSRLTVL.

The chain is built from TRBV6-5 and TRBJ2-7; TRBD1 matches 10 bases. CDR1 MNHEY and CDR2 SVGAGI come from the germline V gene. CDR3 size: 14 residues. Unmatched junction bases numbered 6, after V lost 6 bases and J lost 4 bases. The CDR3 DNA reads TGTGCCAGCAGAGGACAGGGGGTCGGGTACGAGCAGTACTTC. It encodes CASRGQGVGYEQYF.